A selection of T cell receptor beta chains follows, all from one sample in a study of cytomegalovirus exposure and HLA in healthy donors. TCRdb's copy holds only in-frame clones and misses some; the assay was immunoSEQ multiplex PCR. The sample lists fewer than 150,000 clones; around 80% were seen once. Sample: PBMCs. The receptors were sampled from a middle-aged man in good health and CMV-seronegative. Both conserved end residues are part of each CDR3. The order of the fields is CDR3 length, J gene, clone size, V gene, D gene, CDR3 DNA, CDR3 protein. A D gene is named only where the DNA matches it firmly. Only some rows state a clone size, as once, few, many or a class for expanded clones.

>16|TRBJ1-4|few|TRBV5-1|TRBD1
TGCGCCAGCAGCTTCTTATCAGGGGGATCGAATGAAAAACTGTTTTTT
CASSFLSGGSNEKLFF
>15|TRBJ1-2|few|TRBV6-1|.
TGTGCCAGCAGTGAAGGGGGAGCGCTGATCTATGGCTACACCTTC
CASSEGGALIYGYTF
>14|TRBJ1-2|.|TRBV28|.
TGTGCCACGCTTAACCCCTATGTTTATTTAAGTGGCACCTTC
CATLNPYVYLSGTF
>13|TRBJ2-5|.|TRBV27|TRBD1
TGTGCCAGCAGTGTGGACAGGGGCGAGACCCAGTACTTC
CASSVDRGETQYF
>14|TRBJ1-1|.|TRBV6-5|.
TGTGCCAGCAGCAAACATTCAGGGAACACTGAAGCTTTCTTT
CASSKHSGNTEAFF
>17|TRBJ2-6|.|TRBV11-1|TRBD2
TGTGCCAGCCCGCTAGCGGGTCATAGCTCTGGGGCCAACGTCCTGACTTTC
CASPLAGHSSGANVLTF
>13|TRBJ1-2|.|TRBV2|TRBD1
TGTGCCACCAGGGGGCTTACTAACTATGGCTACACCTTC
CATRGLTNYGYTF
>14|TRBJ1-5|few|TRBV5-6|.
TGTGCCAGCAGCTTGTCACAGGGCAATCAGCCCCAGCATTTT
CASSLSQGNQPQHF
>13|TRBJ2-5|.|TRBV11-2|.
TGTGCCAGCAGCTGGAGTACCCAAGAGACCCAGTACTTC
CASSWSTQETQYF
>15|TRBJ2-1|.|TRBV6-5|.
TGTGCCAGCAGTTATCAAATAGCGGTGTACAATGAGCAGTTCTTC
CASSYQIAVYNEQFF
>14|TRBJ1-4|.|TRBV5-1|.
TGCGCCAGCACGACTGGCACAACTAATGAAAAACTGTTTTTT
CASTTGTTNEKLFF
>16|TRBJ2-1|.|TRBV5-1|TRBD2
TGCGCCAGCAGCTTGGACACTAGCGGCTCCTACAATGAGCAGTTCTTC
CASSLDTSGSYNEQFF
>18|TRBJ2-7|.|TRBV4-3|TRBD1
TGCGCCAGCAGCCAAGAAGAAGGGATAAGGGGGACAGGCTACGAGCAGTACTTC
CASSQEEGIRGTGYEQYF
>17|TRBJ2-7|.|TRBV27|.
TGTGCCAGCAGTTTACGCTGGCGGGGCCTCGGCGAGTACGAGCAGTACTTC
CASSLRWRGLGEYEQYF
>16|TRBJ2-7|.|TRBV4-3|.
TGCGCCAGCAGCCAAGATCTCTCCGCCGGGGACTACGAGCAGTACTTC
CASSQDLSAGDYEQYF
>13|TRBJ2-5|.|TRBV7-7|.
TGTGCTAGCAGCTTTGCAGGCGGGGAGACCCAGTACTTC
CASSFAGGETQYF
>15|TRBJ2-1|.|TRBV9|.
TGTGCCAGCAGCGTAGGAGGTTGGACCTACAATGAGCAGTTCTTC
CASSVGGWTYNEQFF
>16|TRBJ2-3|.|TRBV9|TRBD1
TGTGCCAGCAGCCTCGGACAGGGGGCTAGCACAGATACGCAGTATTTT
CASSLGQGASTDTQYF
>16|TRBJ2-1|.|TRBV27|.
TGTGCCAGCAGGAGGAGGGGCAGCAGCTCCTACAATGAGCAGTTCTTC
CASRRRGSSSYNEQFF
>13|TRBJ1-1|.|TRBV11-3|.
TGTGCCAGCAGCCGAAGGACTAGCACTGAAGCTTTCTTT
CASSRRTSTEAFF
>16|TRBJ2-7|.|TRBV5-4|TRBD2
TGTGCCAGCAGTGCCGGGCAGGGAGGGGTTAGGCACGAGCAGTACTTC
CASSAGQGGVRHEQYF
>15|TRBJ1-2|.|TRBV4-1|TRBD1
TGCGCCAGCAGCCAGGACAGGGTATCTAACTATGGCTACACCTTC
CASSQDRVSNYGYTF
>19|TRBJ1-5|.|TRBV28|.
TGTGCCAGCAGTTTTTGGTTAGAGCCCGGTGCCCATAGCAATCAGCCCCAGCATTTT
CASSFWLEPGAHSNQPQHF
>16|TRBJ1-2|.|TRBV19|TRBD1
TGTGCCAGTAGTATGCCGGGACAGGACCTCTTTTGGGGCTACACCTTC
CASSMPGQDLFWGYTF
>12|TRBJ2-5|once|TRBV15|TRBD1
TGTGCCAGTAGACAGGGGGAAGAGACCCAGTACTTC
CASRQGEETQYF
>15|TRBJ1-4|few|TRBV2|TRBD1
TGTGCCAGCAGTGACAGGGGGTTGAGTATCGAAAAACTGTTTTTT
CASSDRGLSIEKLFF
>11|TRBJ2-5|.|TRBV7-2|.
TGTGCCAGCAGCCCCGGACTTATTAAGTACTTC
CASSPGLIKYF
>15|TRBJ1-6|.|TRBV14|TRBD1
TGTGCCAGCAGCCAGGAACAGGGGGCAAATTCACCCCTCCACTTT
CASSQEQGANSPLHF
>15|TRBJ2-5|.|TRBV5-4|TRBD1
TGTGCCAGCAGCTTGCGGACAGGGTCCCCAGAGACCCAGTACTTC
CASSLRTGSPETQYF
>14|TRBJ1-2|.|TRBV6-5|.
TGTGCCAGCAGTTACTCGATGGCAGTCGGGGGCTACACCTTC
CASSYSMAVGGYTF